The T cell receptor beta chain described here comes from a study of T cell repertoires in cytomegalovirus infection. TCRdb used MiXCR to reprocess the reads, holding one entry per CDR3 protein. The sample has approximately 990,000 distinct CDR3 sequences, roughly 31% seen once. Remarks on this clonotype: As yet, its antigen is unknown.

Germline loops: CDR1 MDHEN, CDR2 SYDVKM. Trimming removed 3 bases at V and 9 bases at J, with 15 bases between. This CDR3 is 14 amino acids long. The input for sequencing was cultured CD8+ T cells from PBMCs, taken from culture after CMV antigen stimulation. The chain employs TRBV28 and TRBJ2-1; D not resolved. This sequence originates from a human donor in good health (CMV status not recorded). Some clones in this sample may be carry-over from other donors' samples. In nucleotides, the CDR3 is TGTGCCAGCAGTTTCCGTAATACCCCTGGTGAGCAGTTCTTC. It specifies CASSFRNTPGEQFF.